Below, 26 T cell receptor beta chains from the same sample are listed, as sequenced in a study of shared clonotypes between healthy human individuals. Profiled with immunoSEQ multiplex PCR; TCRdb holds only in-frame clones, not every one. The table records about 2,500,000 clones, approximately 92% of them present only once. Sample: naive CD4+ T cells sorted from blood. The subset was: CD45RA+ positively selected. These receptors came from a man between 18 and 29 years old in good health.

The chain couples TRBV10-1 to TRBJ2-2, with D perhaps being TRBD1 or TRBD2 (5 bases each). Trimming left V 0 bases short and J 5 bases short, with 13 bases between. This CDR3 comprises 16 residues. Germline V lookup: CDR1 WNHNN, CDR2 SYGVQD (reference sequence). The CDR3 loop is CASSESSGRLTGELFF. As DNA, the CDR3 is TGCGCCAGCAGTGAGTCATCGGGACGGTTGACCGGGGAGCTGTTTTTT.

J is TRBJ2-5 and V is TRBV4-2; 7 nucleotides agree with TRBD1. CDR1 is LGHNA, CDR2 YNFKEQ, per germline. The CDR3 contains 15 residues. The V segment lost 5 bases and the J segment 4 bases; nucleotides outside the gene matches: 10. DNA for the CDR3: TGTGCCAGCAGCTCCTTCGTAGGGGGCCCAGAGACCCAGTACTTC. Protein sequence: CASSSFVGGPETQYF.

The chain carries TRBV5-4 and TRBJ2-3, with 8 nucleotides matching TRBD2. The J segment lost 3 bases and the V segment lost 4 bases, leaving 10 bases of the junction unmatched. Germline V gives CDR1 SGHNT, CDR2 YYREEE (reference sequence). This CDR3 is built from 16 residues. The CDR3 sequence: CASSLRLASLTDTQYF. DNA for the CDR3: TGTGCCAGCAGCCTTAGACTAGCGAGCCTGACAGATACGCAGTATTTT. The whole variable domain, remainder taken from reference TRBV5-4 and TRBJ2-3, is ETGVTQSPTHLIKTRGQQVTLRCSSQSGHNTVSWYQQALGQGPQFIFQYYREEENGRGNFPPRFSGLQFPNYSSELNVNALELDDSALYLCASSLRLASLTDTQYFGPGTRLTVL.

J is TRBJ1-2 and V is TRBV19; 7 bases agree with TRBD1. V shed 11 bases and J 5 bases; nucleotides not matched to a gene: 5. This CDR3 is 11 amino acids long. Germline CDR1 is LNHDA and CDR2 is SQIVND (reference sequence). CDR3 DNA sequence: TGTGCCCCGGACAGGCCATATGGCTACACCTTC. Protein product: CAPDRPYGYTF.

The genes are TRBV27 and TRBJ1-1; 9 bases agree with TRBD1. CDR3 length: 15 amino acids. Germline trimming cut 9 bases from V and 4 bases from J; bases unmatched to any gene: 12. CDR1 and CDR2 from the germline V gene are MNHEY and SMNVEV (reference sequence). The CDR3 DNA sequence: TGTGCCAGTCTGAAACAGGGGGCACCAAGCACTGAAGCTTTCTTT. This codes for CASLKQGAPSTEAFF.

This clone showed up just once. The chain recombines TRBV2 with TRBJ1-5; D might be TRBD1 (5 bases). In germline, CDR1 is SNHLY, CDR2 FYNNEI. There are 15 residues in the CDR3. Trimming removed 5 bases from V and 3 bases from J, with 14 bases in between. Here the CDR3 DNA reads TGTGCCAGCAGTCGCAGACAGCCTCCCAATCAGCCCCAGCATTTT. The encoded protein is CASSRRQPPNQPQHF.

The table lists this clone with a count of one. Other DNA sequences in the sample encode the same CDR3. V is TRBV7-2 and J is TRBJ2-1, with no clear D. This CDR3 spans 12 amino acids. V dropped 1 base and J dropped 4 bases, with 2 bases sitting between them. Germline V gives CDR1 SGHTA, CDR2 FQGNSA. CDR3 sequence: CASSLDYNEQFF. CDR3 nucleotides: TGTGCCAGCAGCTTAGATTACAATGAGCAGTTCTTC.

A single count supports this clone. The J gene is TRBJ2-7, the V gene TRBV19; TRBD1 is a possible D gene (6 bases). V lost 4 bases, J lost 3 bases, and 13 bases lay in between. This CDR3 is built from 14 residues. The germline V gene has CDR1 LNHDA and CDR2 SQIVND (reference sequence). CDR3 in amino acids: CASSSLDSHYEQYF. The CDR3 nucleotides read TGTGCCAGTAGTAGCCTGGACAGTCACTACGAGCAGTACTTC. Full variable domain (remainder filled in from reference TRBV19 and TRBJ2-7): DGGITQSPKYLFRKEGQNVTLSCEQNLNHDAMYWYRQDPGQGLRLIYYSQIVNDFQKGDIAEGYSVSREKKESFPLTVTSAQKNPTAFYLCASSSLDSHYEQYFGPGTRLTVT.

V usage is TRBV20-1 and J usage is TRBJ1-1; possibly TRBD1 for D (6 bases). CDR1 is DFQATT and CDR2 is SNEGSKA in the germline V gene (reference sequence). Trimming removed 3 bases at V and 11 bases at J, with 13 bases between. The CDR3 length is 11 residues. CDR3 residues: CSARQGGPAFF. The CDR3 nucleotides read TGCAGTGCTAGGCAAGGGGGACCGGCTTTCTTT.

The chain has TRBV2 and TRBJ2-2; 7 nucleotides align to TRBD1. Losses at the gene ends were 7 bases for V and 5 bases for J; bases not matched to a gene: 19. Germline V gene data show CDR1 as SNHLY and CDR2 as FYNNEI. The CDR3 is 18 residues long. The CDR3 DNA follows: TGTGCCAGCATTAAGGGCACGACTTTAGGGGGCCAAACCGGGGAGCTGTTTTTT. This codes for CASIKGTTLGGQTGELFF.

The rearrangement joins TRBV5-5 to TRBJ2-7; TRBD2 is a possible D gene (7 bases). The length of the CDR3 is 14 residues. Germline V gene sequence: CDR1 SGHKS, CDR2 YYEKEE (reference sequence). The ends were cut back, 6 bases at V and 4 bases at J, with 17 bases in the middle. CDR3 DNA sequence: TGTGCCAGCAATAAGGGGGGGGGAGAGTACGAGCAGTACTTC. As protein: CASNKGGGEYEQYF.

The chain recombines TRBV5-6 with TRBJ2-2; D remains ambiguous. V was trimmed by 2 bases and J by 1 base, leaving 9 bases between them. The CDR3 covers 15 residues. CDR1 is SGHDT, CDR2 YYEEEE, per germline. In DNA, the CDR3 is TGTGCCAGCAGCTTCCCCCCGAGGAACACCGGGGAGCTGTTTTTT. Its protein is CASSFPPRNTGELFF. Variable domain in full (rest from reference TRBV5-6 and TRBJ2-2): DAGVTQSPTHLIKTRGQQVTLRCSPKSGHDTVSWYQQALGQGPQFIFQYYEEEERQRGNFPDRFSGHQFPNYSSELNVNALLLGDSALYLCASSFPPRNTGELFFGEGSRLTVL.

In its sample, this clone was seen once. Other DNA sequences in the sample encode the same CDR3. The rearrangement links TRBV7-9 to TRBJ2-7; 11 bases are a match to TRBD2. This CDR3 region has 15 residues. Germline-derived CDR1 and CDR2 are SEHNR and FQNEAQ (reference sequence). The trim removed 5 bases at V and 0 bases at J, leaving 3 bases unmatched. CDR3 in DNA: TGTGCCAGCAGCCCTACTAGCGGGGGCTCCTACGAGCAGTACTTC. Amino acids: CASSPTSGGSYEQYF. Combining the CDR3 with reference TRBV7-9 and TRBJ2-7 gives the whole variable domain DTGVSQNPRHKITKRGQNVTFRCDPISEHNRLYWYRQTLGQGPEFLTYFQNEAQLEKSRLLSDRFSAERPKGSFSTLEIQRTEQGDSAMYLCASSPTSGGSYEQYFGPGTRLTVT.

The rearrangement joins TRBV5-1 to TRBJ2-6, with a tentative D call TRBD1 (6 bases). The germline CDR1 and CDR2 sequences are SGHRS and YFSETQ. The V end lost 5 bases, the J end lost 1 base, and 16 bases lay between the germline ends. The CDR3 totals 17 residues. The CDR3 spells CASRSTSTGSGANVLTF. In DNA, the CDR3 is TGCGCCAGCAGATCCACCTCCACAGGGTCTGGGGCCAACGTCCTGACTTTC.

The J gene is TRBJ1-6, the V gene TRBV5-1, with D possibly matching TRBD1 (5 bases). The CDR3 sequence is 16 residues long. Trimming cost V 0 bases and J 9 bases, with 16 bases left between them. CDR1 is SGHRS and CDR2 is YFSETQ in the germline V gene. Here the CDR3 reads CASSLVSPQGSSPLHF. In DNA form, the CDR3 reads TGCGCCAGCAGCTTGGTATCCCCGCAGGGAAGTTCACCCCTCCACTTT.

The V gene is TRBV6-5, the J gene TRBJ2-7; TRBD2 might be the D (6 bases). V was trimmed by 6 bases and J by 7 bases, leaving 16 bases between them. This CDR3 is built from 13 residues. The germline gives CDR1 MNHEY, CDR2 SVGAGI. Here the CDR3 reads CASRGTVHEEQYF. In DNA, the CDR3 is TGTGCCAGCAGGGGGACTGTCCACGAGGAGCAGTACTTC.

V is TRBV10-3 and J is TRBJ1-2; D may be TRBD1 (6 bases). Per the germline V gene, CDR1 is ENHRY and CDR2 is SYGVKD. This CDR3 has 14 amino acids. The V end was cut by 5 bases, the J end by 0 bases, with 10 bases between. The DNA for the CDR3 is TGTGCCATCAGTACCTCAGGGGCTAACTATGGCTACACCTTC. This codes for CAISTSGANYGYTF.

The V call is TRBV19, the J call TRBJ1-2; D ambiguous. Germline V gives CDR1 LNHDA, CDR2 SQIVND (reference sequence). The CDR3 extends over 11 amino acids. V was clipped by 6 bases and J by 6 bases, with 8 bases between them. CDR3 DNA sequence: TGTGCCAGTAGCCCCGGGAATGGCTACACCTTC. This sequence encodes CASSPGNGYTF.

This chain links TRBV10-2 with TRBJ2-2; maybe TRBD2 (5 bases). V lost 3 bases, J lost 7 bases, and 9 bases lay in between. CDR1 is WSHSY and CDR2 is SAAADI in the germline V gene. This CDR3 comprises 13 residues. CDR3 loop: CASSEQRGGELFF. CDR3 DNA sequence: TGCGCCAGCAGTGAACAACGGGGCGGGGAGCTGTTTTTT.

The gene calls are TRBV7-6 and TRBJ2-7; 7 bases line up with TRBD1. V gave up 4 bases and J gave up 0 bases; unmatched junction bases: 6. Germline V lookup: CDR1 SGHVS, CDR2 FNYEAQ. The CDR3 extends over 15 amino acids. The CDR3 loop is CASSSRTGVSYEQYF. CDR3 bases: TGTGCCAGCAGCTCCCGGACAGGTGTCTCCTACGAGCAGTACTTC.

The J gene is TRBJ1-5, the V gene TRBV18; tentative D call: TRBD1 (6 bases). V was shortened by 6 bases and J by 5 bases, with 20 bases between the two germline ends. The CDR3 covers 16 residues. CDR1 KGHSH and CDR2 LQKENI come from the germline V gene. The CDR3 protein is CASSPSAGGAYQPQHF. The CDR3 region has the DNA TGTGCCAGCTCCCCCTCGGCGGGGGGCGCGTATCAGCCCCAGCATTTT.

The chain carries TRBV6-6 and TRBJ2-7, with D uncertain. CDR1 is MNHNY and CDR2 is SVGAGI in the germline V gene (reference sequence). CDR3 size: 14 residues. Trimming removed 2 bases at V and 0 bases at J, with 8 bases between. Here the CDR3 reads CASSYGWDSYEQYF. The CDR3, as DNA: TGTGCCAGCAGTTACGGGTGGGACTCCTACGAGCAGTACTTC.

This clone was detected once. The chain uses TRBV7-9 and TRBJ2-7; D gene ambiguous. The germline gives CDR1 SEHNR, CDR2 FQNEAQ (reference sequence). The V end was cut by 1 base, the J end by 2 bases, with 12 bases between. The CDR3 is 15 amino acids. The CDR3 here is CASSLGQTVTYEQYF. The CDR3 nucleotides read TGTGCCAGCAGCTTAGGTCAAACGGTGACCTACGAGCAGTACTTC.

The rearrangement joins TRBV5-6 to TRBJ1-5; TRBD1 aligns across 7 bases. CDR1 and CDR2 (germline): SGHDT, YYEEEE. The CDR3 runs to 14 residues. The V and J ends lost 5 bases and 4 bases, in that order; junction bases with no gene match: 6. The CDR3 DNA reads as TGTGCCAGCAGTTCGGACAGGACGAATCAGCCCCAGCATTTT. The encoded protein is CASSSDRTNQPQHF.

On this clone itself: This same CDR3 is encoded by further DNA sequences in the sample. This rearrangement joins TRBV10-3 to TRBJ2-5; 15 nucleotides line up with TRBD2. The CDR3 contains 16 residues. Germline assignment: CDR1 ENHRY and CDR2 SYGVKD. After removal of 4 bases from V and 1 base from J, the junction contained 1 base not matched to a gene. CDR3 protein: CAISAGLAGGQETQYF. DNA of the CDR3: TGTGCCATCAGTGCGGGACTAGCGGGGGGCCAAGAGACCCAGTACTTC.

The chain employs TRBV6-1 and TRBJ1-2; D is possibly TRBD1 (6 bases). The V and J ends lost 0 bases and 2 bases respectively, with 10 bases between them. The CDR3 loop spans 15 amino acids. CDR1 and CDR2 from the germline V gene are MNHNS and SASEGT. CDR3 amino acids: CASSEAIGQNYGYTF. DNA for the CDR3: TGTGCCAGCAGTGAAGCTATCGGACAGAACTATGGCTACACCTTC.